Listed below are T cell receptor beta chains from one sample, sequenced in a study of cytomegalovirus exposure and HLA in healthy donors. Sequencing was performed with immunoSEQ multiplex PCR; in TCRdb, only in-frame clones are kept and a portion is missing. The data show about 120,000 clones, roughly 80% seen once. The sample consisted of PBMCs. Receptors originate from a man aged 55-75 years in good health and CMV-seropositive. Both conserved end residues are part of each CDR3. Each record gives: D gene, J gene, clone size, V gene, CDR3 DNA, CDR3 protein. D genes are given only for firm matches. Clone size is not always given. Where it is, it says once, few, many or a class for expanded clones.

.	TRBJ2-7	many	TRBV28	TGTGCCAGCAGCCTACGGTCCTACGAGCAGTACTTC	CASSLRSYEQYF
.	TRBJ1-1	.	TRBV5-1	TGCGCCAGCAGCTTGGAACTACTGAACACTGAAGCTTTCTTT	CASSLELLNTEAFF
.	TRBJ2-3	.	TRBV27	TGTGCCAGAGAGTTAGAAGATACGCAGTATTTT	CARELEDTQYF
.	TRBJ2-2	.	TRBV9	TGTGCCAGCAGCGTCAAGAACACCGGGGAGCTGTTTTTT	CASSVKNTGELFF
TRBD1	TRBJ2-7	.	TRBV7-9	TGTGCCAGCAGCTTAGTACAGGGGAACGGGAACGAGCAGTACTTC	CASSLVQGNGNEQYF
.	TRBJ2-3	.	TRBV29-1	TGCAGCGGCAGGGCGGGGTTCACAGATACGCAGTATTTT	CSGRAGFTDTQYF
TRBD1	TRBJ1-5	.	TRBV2	TGTGCCAGCAGTGGCACAGGGGATTATAGCAATCAGCCCCAGCATTTT	CASSGTGDYSNQPQHF
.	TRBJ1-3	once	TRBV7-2	TGTGCCAGCAGCTTAGGGGTGGGAGTGGTCGGAAACACCATATATTTT	CASSLGVGVVGNTIYF
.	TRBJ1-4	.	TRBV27	TGTGCCAGCAGTTTATTAGGCGGGACTAATGAAAAACTGTTTTTT	CASSLLGGTNEKLFF
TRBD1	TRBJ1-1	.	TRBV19	TGTGCCAGTAGTATAGGGGTAGGGGGCGGGAACACTGAAGCTTTCTTT	CASSIGVGGGNTEAFF
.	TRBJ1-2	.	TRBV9	TGTGCCTCTGCTCGGGGGGAATCCGGCTACACCTTC	CASARGESGYTF
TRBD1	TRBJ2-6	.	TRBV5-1	TGCGCCAGCAGCTTGGCCAAAGGGACAGGAGGGGCTGGGGCCAACGTCCTGACTTTC	CASSLAKGTGGAGANVLTF
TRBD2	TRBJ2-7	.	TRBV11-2	TGTGCCAGCAGCCAAGGGACTAGCGGTTTCTACGAGCAGTACTTC	CASSQGTSGFYEQYF
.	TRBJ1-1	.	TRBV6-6	TGTGCCAGCAGTTACCTCGGAGGGAACACTGAAGCTTTCTTT	CASSYLGGNTEAFF
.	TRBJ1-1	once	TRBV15	TGTGCCACCAGCAGGGACAGGAACACTGAAGCTTTCTTT	CATSRDRNTEAFF
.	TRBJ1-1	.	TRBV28	TGTGCCAGCAGTTATGGGGGGGGACGATATGGCACTGAAGCTTTCTTT	CASSYGGGRYGTEAFF
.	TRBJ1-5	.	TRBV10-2	TGCGCCAGCAGTGAGTCATGGGGGGTTCAGCCCCAGCATTTT	CASSESWGVQPQHF
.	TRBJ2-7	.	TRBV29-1	TGCAGCGTTGTACAGGGCGGCGACGAGCAGTACTTC	CSVVQGGDEQYF
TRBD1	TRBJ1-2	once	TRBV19	TGTGCCACTGACAGGGGTGATCATGGCTACACCTTC	CATDRGDHGYTF
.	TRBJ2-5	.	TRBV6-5	TGTGCCAGCAGTTACTCGACGAACAGGCCGGCGGAGACCCAGTACTTC	CASSYSTNRPAETQYF
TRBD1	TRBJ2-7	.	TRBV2	TGTGCCAGCAGTGAGAACAGGGGGGCCTACGAGCAGTACTTC	CASSENRGAYEQYF
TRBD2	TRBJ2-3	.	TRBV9	TGTGCCAGCAGCGGGACACTAGCGGGAGGCATTAATACGCAGTATTTT	CASSGTLAGGINTQYF
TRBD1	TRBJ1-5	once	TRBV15	TGTGCCACCAGAATTGGGACAGACTATAGCAATCAGCCCCAGCATTTT	CATRIGTDYSNQPQHF
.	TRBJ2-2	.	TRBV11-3	TGTGCCAGCAGCTCCCGTCTAGCGAACACCGGGGAGCTGTTTTTT	CASSSRLANTGELFF
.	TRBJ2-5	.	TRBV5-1	TGCGCCAGCAGCCTCCAAGAGACCCAGTACTTC	CASSLQETQYF
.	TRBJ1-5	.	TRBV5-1	TGCGCCAGCAGCTTGTTTGTCGGGGTTCAGCCCCAGCATTTT	CASSLFVGVQPQHF
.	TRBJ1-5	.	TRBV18	TGTGCCAGCTCACCCCAGAACTATAGCAATCAGCCCCAGCATTTT	CASSPQNYSNQPQHF
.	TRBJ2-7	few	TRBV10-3	TGTGCCATCGCGAAAAGCACGCCTCTCTACGAGCAGTACTTC	CAIAKSTPLYEQYF
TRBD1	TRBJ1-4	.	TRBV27	TGTGCCAGCAGGGGAGGACAGGGAGGGATCACTAATGAAAAACTGTTTTTT	CASRGGQGGITNEKLFF
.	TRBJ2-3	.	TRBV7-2	TGTGCCAGCAGCCAAACGCGGACTAGCACAGATACGCAGTATTTT	CASSQTRTSTDTQYF
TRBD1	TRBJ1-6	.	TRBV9	TGTGCCAGCAGCGCCGGACAGGGAGCTAATTCACCCCTCCACTTT	CASSAGQGANSPLHF
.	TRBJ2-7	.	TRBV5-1	TGCGCCAGCAGCTTGTCAGGGGTCGAGCAGTACTTC	CASSLSGVEQYF
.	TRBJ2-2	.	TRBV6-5	TGTGCCAGCAGTTACGGTTACAGAATGAACACCGGGGAGCTGTTTTTT	CASSYGYRMNTGELFF
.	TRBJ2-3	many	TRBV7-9	TGTGCCAGCAGCCAGGAGGCGGACTATAGCATCTATCTGGATACGCAGTATTTT	CASSQEADYSIYLDTQYF
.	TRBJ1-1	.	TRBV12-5	TGTGCTAGTGGAGCAGGGCCGAACACTGAAGCTTTCTTT	CASGAGPNTEAFF
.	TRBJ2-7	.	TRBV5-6	TGTGCCAGCAGCCAGGGTGTCTACGAGCAGTACTTC	CASSQGVYEQYF
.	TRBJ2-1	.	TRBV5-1	TGCGCCAGCAGCCCGGCCGGGGGGCGAGGATACAATGAGCAGTTCTTC	CASSPAGGRGYNEQFF
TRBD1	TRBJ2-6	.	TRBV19	TGTGCCAGTAGCAAGTCCTACCTGGACAGGGTAAGGTCTGGGGCCAACGTCCTGACTTTC	CASSKSYLDRVRSGANVLTF
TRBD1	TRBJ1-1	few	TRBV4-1	TGCGCCAGCAGCCCCTCTGACAGGGAAGGTGAAGCTTTCTTT	CASSPSDREGEAFF
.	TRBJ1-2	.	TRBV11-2	TGTGCCAGCAGCCCCGGAGCAGCTAACTATGGCTACACCTTC	CASSPGAANYGYTF
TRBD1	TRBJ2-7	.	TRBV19	TGTGCCAGTCACTCCGAGGGATCCGGGACAGACACCTCCGGCGAGCAGTACTTC	CASHSEGSGTDTSGEQYF
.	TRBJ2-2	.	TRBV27	TGTGCCAGCAGTTCGGGGACTGTTGGGTTTCCCGGGGAGCTGTTTTTT	CASSSGTVGFPGELFF
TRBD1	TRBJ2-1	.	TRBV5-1	TGCGCCAGCAGCCCCAAGGGGGCTAGCCCACAGGTTCTGGATGAGCAGTTCTTC	CASSPKGASPQVLDEQFF
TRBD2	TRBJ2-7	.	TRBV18	TGTGCCAGCTCACCTCGACTAGCGGGAGACTCCTACGAGCAGTACTTC	CASSPRLAGDSYEQYF
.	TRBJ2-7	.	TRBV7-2	TGTGCCAGCAGCGGAAAAACAGGCTCCGAGCAGTACTTC	CASSGKTGSEQYF
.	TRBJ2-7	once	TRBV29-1	TGCAGCGTTGCGACAGGCTACTACGAGCAGTACTTC	CSVATGYYEQYF
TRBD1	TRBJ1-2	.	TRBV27	TGTGCCAGCAGTGTACAGGGGTCGGGTGGCTACACCTTC	CASSVQGSGGYTF
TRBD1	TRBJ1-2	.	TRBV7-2	TGTGCCAGCAGCGCCGGGCCGGACAGGGTCCCCCCCGGCTACACCTTC	CASSAGPDRVPPGYTF
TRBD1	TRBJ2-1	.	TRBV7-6	TGTGCCAGCAGCCGCCGGACAGGGAGCCATGAGCAGTTCTTC	CASSRRTGSHEQFF
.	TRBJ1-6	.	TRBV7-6	TGTGCCAGCAGCTTAGCGCCCAGGGCTGGTGGTGCCTATAATTCACCCCTCCACTTT	CASSLAPRAGGAYNSPLHF
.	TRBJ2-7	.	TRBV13	TGTGCCAGCAGTAATAACAGGGTCGGACCCGACTACGAGCAGTACTTC	CASSNNRVGPDYEQYF
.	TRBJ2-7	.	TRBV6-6	TGTGCCAGCAGTTACTTAGCCACCTACGAGCAGTACTTC	CASSYLATYEQYF
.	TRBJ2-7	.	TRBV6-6	TGTGCCAGCACCCGGGGACTGGCTAGCTCCTACGAGCAGTACTTC	CASTRGLASSYEQYF
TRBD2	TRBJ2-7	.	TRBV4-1	TGCGCCAGCAGCCAAAGGGGAGGGCCCTCCTACGAGCAGTACTTC	CASSQRGGPSYEQYF